This T cell receptor (beta chain) was captured in a study of cytomegalovirus exposure and HLA in healthy donors. The PCR ran on 60 Vbeta and 13 Jbeta primers. Sequencing was performed with immunoSEQ multiplex PCR; in TCRdb, only in-frame clones are kept and a portion is missing. The sample has some 150,000 clones; 70% to 80% are singletons. With V trimmed by 5 bases and J by 3 bases, 7 bases remained unmatched. The CDR3 length is 15 residues. The germline gives CDR1 MNHEY, CDR2 SVGAGI. This clone was detected once. The source material was PBMCs. This sequence joins TRBV6-5 and TRBJ2-7, with 10 bases identical to TRBD2. This clonotype was sampled from a man aged 40-50 years in good health and CMV-seronegative. This chain's CDR3 is CASSPRTSGDYEQYF. CDR3 DNA: TGTGCCAGCAGTCCCAGGACTAGCGGAGACTACGAGCAGTACTTC.